This T cell receptor beta chain was identified during a study of T-cell memory formation after mild COVID-19. Study background: The two donors had largely donor-specific TCR clusters. General study findings and limits: Among CD4+ contracting clones, most were CM and EM, and CD8+ ones EMRA. There was no confirmation that second-wave clones peaking on day 37 were SARS-CoV-2 specific.

TCRalpha and TCRbeta libraries used 5'RACE with constant-segment primers and UMIs. MiXCR was run by TCRdb on the 5' RACE reads, yielding one entry per CDR3 protein. The repertoire has 260,000 or so distinct CDR3 sequences, approximately 16% of them found once; the top ten carry around 21%. The CDR3 has 18 amino acids. V lost 1 base, J lost 0 bases, and 7 bases stayed unmatched. CDR1 is SGHTA and CDR2 is FQGNSA in the germline V gene. This clonotype turned up a few times. Its antigen is undetermined. The sample consisted of PBMCs or a T cell subset sorted from them (not recorded which). This TCR came from a man aged 18 to 30 who had mild COVID-19 (a few samples of this study predate the infection). Cell type and time point are not known. The chain recombines TRBV7-2 with TRBJ1-3, with 9 bases identical to TRBD1. This CDR3 is CASSLEGQGPFSGNTIYF. Here the CDR3 DNA reads TGTGCCAGCAGCTTAGAGGGACAGGGCCCATTCTCTGGAAACACCATATATTTT.